This is a list of T cell receptor beta chains from one sample in a study of blood T cell repertoires in COVID-19. This table comes from immunoSEQ multiplex PCR, and its TCRdb copy is limited to in-frame clones, with some not included. The profile shows 400,000 to 500,000 clones, roughly 90% of them singletons. The sample consisted of PBMCs or T cells enriched from blood (not recorded which). All receptors derive from a woman aged 40 to 49 who had recovered from COVID-19. Both conserved end residues are part of each CDR3.

V gene	J gene	CDR3 protein
TRBV5-4	TRBJ2-5	CASSLWGGRAETQYF
TRBV2	TRBJ2-5	CASSVLDSQYF
TRBV2	TRBJ1-5	CASSEGLWGHSNQPQHF
TRBV11-2	TRBJ2-1	CASSSLDEQFF
TRBV5-1	TRBJ1-1	CASSADWNTEAFF
TRBV30	TRBJ1-2	CACIPKIQGRGGYTF
TRBV7-2	TRBJ2-1	CASSLDREFVDEQFF
TRBV29-1	TRBJ2-3	CSVVGAGVPTDTQYF
TRBV24-1	TRBJ2-3	CATTGTDTQYF
TRBV4-3	TRBJ2-2	CASSRTSGRLDTGELFF
TRBV5-1	TRBJ1-6	CASSLEGASNSPLHF
TRBV4-1	TRBJ2-3	CASSQKRLALRTDTQYF
TRBV11-2	TRBJ2-3	CASSLWADTQYF
TRBV5-1	TRBJ2-7	CASSFPAQGIYEQYF
TRBV10-2	TRBJ1-5	CASSPDRENQPQHF
TRBV10-3	TRBJ1-5	CAISEGAEGNQPQHF
TRBV29-1	TRBJ1-1	CSVDDRVNTEAFF
TRBV6-2/TRBV6-3	TRBJ1-1	CASSHDTGTDTEAFF
TRBV9	TRBJ1-6	CASSVSGNSYNSPLHF
TRBV29-1	TRBJ2-3	CSVGGGQAHADTQYF
TRBV5-1	TRBJ2-1	CASSRSLNEQFF
TRBV4-2	TRBJ1-2	CASSQEEGAGGYTF
TRBV11-3	TRBJ1-1	CASSLGDRLYTEAFF
TRBV11-2	TRBJ1-1	CASSPGPGTEAFF
TRBV6-5	TRBJ1-1	CASSQPGHKNTEAFF
TRBV15	TRBJ1-1	CATSSVPMNTEAFF
TRBV5-1	TRBJ1-2	CASSHGQNGGYTF
TRBV5-4	TRBJ2-5	CASSPTSEQETQYF
TRBV5-4	TRBJ2-2	CASSHEGDRSPGELFF
TRBV7-6	TRBJ1-2	CASSLARGAEYGGYTF
TRBV30	TRBJ2-1	CAWSVRYRSYICPYNEQFF
TRBV2	TRBJ2-7	CASTGLAGQIAYEQYF
TRBV19	TRBJ1-1	CASTGGGTEAFF
TRBV6-2/TRBV6-3	TRBJ2-5	CASSMAGAETQYF
TRBV5-6	TRBJ2-5	CASSLDLGNKETQYF
TRBV7-2	TRBJ1-5	CASRLTGVNQPQHF
TRBV11-3	TRBJ1-1	CASSARQGRGTEAFF
TRBV6-4	TRBJ1-6	CASSEGTRNSPLHF
TRBV7-9	TRBJ2-5	CASSLPAGGPQETQYF
TRBV30	TRBJ2-1	CAWSLLGLNEQFF
TRBV9	TRBJ2-3	CASSFTGTIGDTQYF
TRBV27	TRBJ1-5	CASRLGTNSNQPQHF
TRBV5-1	TRBJ1-2	CASSTGEVNYGYTF
TRBV5-6	TRBJ2-2	CASSPDYTGELFF
TRBV30	TRBJ1-2	CAWSVRGGGGYTF
TRBV7-9	TRBJ2-1	CASSLAQGSSQFF